These 6 T cell receptor beta chains were sequenced from one sample in a study of T cell responses to AZD1222 COVID-19 vaccine. Repertoires were generated with immunoSEQ multiplex PCR, while TCRdb's copy carries only in-frame clones and drops some. The sample has 84,000 or so clones, 70% to 90% seen once. Sequenced material: peripheral blood, taken on day 0 of AZD1222 vaccination. The receptors were gathered from an adult in good health.

The chain's CDR3 is CASSPDRAETQYF. CDR3 nucleotide sequence: TGTGCCAGCTCACCGGACAGGGCAGAGACCCAGTACTTC. The chain joins TRBV18 to TRBJ2-5; 8 nucleotides align to TRBD1. The CDR3 sequence is 13 residues long. The V segment lost 3 bases and the J segment 4 bases; nucleotides outside the gene matches: 1. Germline CDR1 KGHSH, CDR2 LQKENI.

The chain has TRBV29-1 and TRBJ2-7, with 8 bases lining up with TRBD1. CDR3 length: 14 residues. V shed 5 bases and J 1 base; nucleotides not matched to a gene: 7. The germline CDR1 and CDR2 sequences are SQVTM and ANQGSEA. This chain's CDR3 is CSVNTGGLSYEQYF. The CDR3 DNA follows: TGCAGCGTTAACACAGGGGGGTTGTCCTACGAGCAGTACTTC.

The rearrangement links TRBV12-3 or TRBV12-4 to TRBJ2-1; possibly TRBD1 for D (5 bases). V lost 6 bases and J 6 bases, leaving 12 bases between the germline ends. CDR3 length equals 13 residues. The CDR3 sequence is CASRHKGANEQFF. DNA for the CDR3: TGTGCCAGCAGACATAAAGGGGCCAATGAGCAGTTCTTC.

This clone showed up many times. The same CDR3 is also encoded by other DNA sequences in this sample. The rearrangement uses TRBV5-6 and TRBJ1-1; D ambiguous. The CDR3 consists of 11 residues. Germline V gene sequence: CDR1 SGHDT, CDR2 YYEEEE. Between the trimmed V and J ends, which lost 4 bases and 2 bases, there was a span of 3 bases. In DNA form, the CDR3 reads TGTGCCAGCAGCCTCAACACTGAAGCTTTCTTT. Its translation is CASSLNTEAFF.

This chain uses TRBV19 with TRBJ1-1, with 7 bases lining up with TRBD1. From germline, CDR1 is LNHDA and CDR2 SQIVND (reference sequence). V shed 3 bases, J shed 1 base, and the junction held 2 bases outside the gene matches. CDR3 length: 14 residues. CDR3: CASSIGTANTEAFF. DNA of the CDR3: TGTGCCAGTAGTATTGGGACAGCGAACACTGAAGCTTTCTTT.

V and J are TRBV18 and TRBJ1-2; 7 bases agree with TRBD1. CDR1 is KGHSH, CDR2 LQKENI, per germline. The CDR3 extends over 14 amino acids. With V trimmed by 3 bases and J by 2 bases, 3 bases remained unmatched. CDR3 bases: TGTGCCAGCTCACCCGGACAGGCCAACTATGGCTACACCTTC. Its translation is CASSPGQANYGYTF.